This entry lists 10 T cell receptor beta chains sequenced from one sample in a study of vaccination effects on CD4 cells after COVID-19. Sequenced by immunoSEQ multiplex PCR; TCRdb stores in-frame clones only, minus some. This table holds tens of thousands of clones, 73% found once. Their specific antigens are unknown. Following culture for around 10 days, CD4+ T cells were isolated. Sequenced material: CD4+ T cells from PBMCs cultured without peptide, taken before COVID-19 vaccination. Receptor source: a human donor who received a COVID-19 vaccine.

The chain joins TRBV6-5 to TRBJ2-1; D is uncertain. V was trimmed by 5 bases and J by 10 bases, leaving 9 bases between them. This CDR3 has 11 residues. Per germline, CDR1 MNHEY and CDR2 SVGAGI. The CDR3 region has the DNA TGTGCCAGCAGTACCCCGAACGAGCAGTTCTTC. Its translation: CASSTPNEQFF.

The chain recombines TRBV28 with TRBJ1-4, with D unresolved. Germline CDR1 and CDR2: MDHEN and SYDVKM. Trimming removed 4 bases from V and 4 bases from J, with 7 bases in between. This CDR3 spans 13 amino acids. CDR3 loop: CASSSHSNEKLFF. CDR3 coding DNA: TGTGCCAGCAGTTCCCACAGTAATGAAAAACTGTTTTTT.

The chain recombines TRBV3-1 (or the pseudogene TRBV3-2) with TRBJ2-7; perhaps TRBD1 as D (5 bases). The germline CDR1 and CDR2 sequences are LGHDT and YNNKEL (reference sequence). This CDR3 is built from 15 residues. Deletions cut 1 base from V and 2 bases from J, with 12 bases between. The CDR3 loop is CASSQGNIRAYEQYF. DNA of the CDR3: TGTGCCAGCAGCCAAGGGAACATCAGGGCCTACGAGCAGTACTTC.

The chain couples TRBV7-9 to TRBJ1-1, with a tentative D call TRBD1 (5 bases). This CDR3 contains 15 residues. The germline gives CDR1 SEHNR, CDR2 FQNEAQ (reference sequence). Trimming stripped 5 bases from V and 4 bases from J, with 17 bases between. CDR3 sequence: CASSPVGGVGTEAFF. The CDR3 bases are TGTGCCAGCAGCCCCGTGGGAGGGGTTGGCACTGAAGCTTTCTTT. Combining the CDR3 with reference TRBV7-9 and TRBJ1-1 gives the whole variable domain DTGVSQNPRHKITKRGQNVTFRCDPISEHNRLYWYRQTLGQGPEFLTYFQNEAQLEKSRLLSDRFSAERPKGSFSTLEIQRTEQGDSAMYLCASSPVGGVGTEAFFGQGTRLTVV.

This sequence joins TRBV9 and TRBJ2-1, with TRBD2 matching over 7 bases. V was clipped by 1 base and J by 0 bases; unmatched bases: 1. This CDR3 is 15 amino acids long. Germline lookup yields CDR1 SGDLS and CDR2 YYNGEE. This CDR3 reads CASSVSGNSYNEQFF. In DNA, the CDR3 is TGTGCCAGCAGCGTAAGCGGGAACTCCTACAATGAGCAGTTCTTC.

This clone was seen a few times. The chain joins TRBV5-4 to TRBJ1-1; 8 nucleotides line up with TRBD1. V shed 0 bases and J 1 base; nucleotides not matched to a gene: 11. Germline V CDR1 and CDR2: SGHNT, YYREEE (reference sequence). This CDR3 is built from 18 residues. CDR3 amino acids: CASSLGGSGGRTNTEAFF. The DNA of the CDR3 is TGTGCCAGCAGCTTGGGGGGTTCAGGGGGCAGGACGAACACTGAAGCTTTCTTT.

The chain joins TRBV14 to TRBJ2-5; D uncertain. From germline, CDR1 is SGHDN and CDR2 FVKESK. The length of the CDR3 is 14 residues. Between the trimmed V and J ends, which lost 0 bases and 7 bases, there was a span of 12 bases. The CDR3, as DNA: TGTGCCAGCAGCCAAGACAAGGATCTTCGGACCCAGTACTTC. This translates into CASSQDKDLRTQYF.

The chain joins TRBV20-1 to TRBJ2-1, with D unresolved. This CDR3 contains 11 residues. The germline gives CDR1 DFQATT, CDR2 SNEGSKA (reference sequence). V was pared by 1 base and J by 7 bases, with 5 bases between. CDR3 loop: CSARGRNEQFF. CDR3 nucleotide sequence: TGCAGTGCTAGAGGCCGAAATGAGCAGTTCTTC.

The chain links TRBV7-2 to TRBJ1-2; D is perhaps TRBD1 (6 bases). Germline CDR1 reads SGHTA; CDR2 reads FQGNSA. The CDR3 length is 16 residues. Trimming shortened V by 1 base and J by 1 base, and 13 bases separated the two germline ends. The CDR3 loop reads CASSLGYGGGNYGYTF. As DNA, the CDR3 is TGTGCCAGCAGCTTAGGGTACGGGGGCGGTAACTATGGCTACACCTTC.

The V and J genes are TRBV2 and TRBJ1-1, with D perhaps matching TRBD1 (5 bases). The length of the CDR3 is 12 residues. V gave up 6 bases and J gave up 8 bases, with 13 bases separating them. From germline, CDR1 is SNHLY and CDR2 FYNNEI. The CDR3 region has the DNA TGTGCCAGCAGCTTCGACAGTCCCGAAGCTTTCTTT. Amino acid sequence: CASSFDSPEAFF.